This record looks at one T cell receptor beta chain sequence and its context. Its antigen is unknown. Base-call qualities are not available, and no considerably larger clone is one nucleotide away. The data stem from a study of blood T cells in healthy people across ages (dated by TCRdb to 2014 to 2015). Describing the broader study: Template switching captured roughly one uniquely barcoded TCR beta cDNA molecule per two T cells in model experiments. Using the same blood draw, the study looked at two additional independent replicas of 1 million unique cDNA reads for two donors, one aged 18 to 30 and the other aged 80 or older. To avoid experimental bias, donors of different ages were distributed randomly across sequencing lanes. The study measured age-related changes in TCR beta repertoire diversity using deep sequencing normalized with unique cDNA molecular identifiers. Four age groups were formed from the donors: young (average about 17 years), middle-aged (approximately 41), aged (about 62) and long-lived (approximately 80). Paper-wide results and their limitations: Because profiling used bulk unsorted PBMCs, naive and antigen-experienced compartments could not be compared conclusively. Because donor CMV infection status was unknown, age-related changes in expanded clonotypes were potentially confounded. Estimates of total diversity based on one million sequenced T cells were regarded as lower bounds and as underestimates. Compared with the aged group, more naive CD4+ T cells, fewer expanded clones and increased TCR diversity were shown by the long-lived group, suggesting age selection. Observed TCR beta diversity per million T cells fell roughly linearly with age, and a significant reduction was already apparent by age around 44. The percentage of naive T cells measured by flow cytometry correlated strongly with observed TCR beta diversity.

The germline V gene specifies SGHTA as CDR1 and FQGNSA as CDR2. Ends trimmed: V by 3 bases, J by 12 bases; bases unmatched to a gene: 3. The CDR3 holds 12 amino acids from the cysteine to the phenylalanine. The entry retains the CDR3 DNA only, 36 bases that are in frame from base 1. The library was built by means of 5' RACE. The listed sequencing device is Illumina HiSeq 2500. A second PCR of roughly 7 to 12 cycles was performed with a sample-barcoded 5' primer and a J-beta primer mix. Each TCR beta cDNA molecule received a unique molecular identifier from a template-switch 5' adaptor carrying 12 random nucleotides. Each sample yielded at least 3 million CDR3-containing paired-end reads. First-strand cDNA synthesis was performed from all RNA using the Mint cDNA synthesis kit, with priming by a TRBC-specific oligonucleotide. Following uracil-DNA glycosylase treatment, a first 18-cycle PCR with universal primers M1SS and BC2_uni_R was performed on all cDNA. On the study's bioinformatics: Each sample was normalized by randomly selecting 1 million high-quality reads, each carrying a distinct molecular identifier. Reads sharing molecular identifiers were discarded rather than binned into consensus sequences. MiTCR, with a Q25 quality threshold and the strictest error-elimination algorithm, was used for CDR3 identification, clonotype clustering and error correction. A nonparametric unseen species model using Euler transformation provided a lower-bound estimate of total TCR beta diversity. Using fastp trimming at Q25 and MiXCR clonotype assembly, TCRdb reanalyzed the public sequencing data and kept in-frame beta chains. Rows are unified per CDR3 protein, each entry keeping the most common DNA and genes. In this record, the V and J calls reflect TCRdb's handling and not the investigators' own analysis. Recorded for this sample are over a million distinct CDR3 sequences; approximately 39% of them occurred a single time. Approximately 4% of the sample comes from the top ten.

The donors were 40 or so Caucasian individuals from Russia, aged 6 to 90 years, who were systemically healthy. Ten milliliters of peripheral blood were drawn from each donor into EDTA-treated Vacutainer tubes. Ficoll-Paque density-gradient centrifugation was used to isolate PBMCs, with at least 6.5 million obtained per sample. Total RNA, at least 6 micrograms per sample, was extracted from PBMCs with Trizol reagent. The percentages of naive CD45RAhigh/CD27high T cells were determined by flow cytometry on a PBMC aliquot from every donor. The sequence came from a woman under 30 in good health. The sample was blood. The V and J segments used are TRBV7-2 and TRBJ2-5; TRBD2 agrees with 11 junctional bases. For the CDR3, the sequence is CASSLGLAEEYF. Here is the DNA: TGTGCCAGCAGCTTGGGACTAGCGGAGGAGTACTTC.